The text below deals with one T cell receptor beta chain. Its specificity is not known. This entry is derived from a study of cytotoxic CD8 clonotypes in ibrutinib-treated CLL. Profiling relied on immunoSEQ multiplex PCR, and the TCRdb table lists in-frame clones only, not all of them. The sample has about 57,000 clones, over 55% seen once; the top ten hold around 21%. Broader study findings: Clonality went up at the time of ibrutinib response, stayed stable in sustained remission, and later dropped back toward its baseline level at progression.

CDR1 ENHRY and CDR2 SYGVKD come from the germline V gene. The CDR3 consists of 13 residues. V lost 5 bases and J 3 bases, leaving 8 bases between the germline ends. The rearrangement links TRBV10-3 to TRBJ1-5; D call uncertain. The source of this sequence is a human donor with chronic lymphocytic leukemia. Here the sequenced sample was PBMCs, taken after 24 months of ibrutinib treatment. CDR3 DNA: TGTGCCATCAGTTTGGATTTCAATCAGCCCCAGCATTTT. It codes for CAISLDFNQPQHF.